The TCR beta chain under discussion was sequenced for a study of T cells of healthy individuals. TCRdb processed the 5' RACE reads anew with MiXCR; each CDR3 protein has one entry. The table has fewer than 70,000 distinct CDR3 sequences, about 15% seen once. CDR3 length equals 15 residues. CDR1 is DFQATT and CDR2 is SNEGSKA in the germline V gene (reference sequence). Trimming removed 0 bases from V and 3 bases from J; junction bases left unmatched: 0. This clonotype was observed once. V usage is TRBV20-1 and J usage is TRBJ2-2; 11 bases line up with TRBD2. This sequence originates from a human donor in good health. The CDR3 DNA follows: TGCAGTGCTAGAGAACTAGCGGGGGACACCGGGGAGCTGTTTTTT. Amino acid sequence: CSARELAGDTGELFF.